Sequencing of this TCR beta chain was carried out in a study of cytomegalovirus exposure and HLA in healthy donors. This table comes from immunoSEQ multiplex PCR, and its TCRdb copy is limited to in-frame clones, with some not included. The data contain roughly 120,000 clones, 85% to 90% of them singletons. CDR3 length: 14 residues. Germline CDR1 reads LNHNV; CDR2 reads YYDKDF (reference sequence). V lost 3 bases to trimming and J lost 7 bases, with 16 bases between them. Sequenced: PBMCs. The chain joins TRBV15 to TRBJ2-7, with D maybe TRBD1 (6 bases). This TCR derives from a woman aged 25 to 39 in good health and CMV-seropositive. CDR3: CATSSRRQAGEQYF. The CDR3, as DNA: TGTGCCACCAGCAGCCGTCGACAGGCAGGGGAGCAGTACTTC.